Sequencing of this TCR beta chain was carried out in a study of OX40 agonist ivuxolimab in advanced cancers. In the study overall: Mean age approximately 59 years, range about 20 to 79; 82.7% male. Checkpoint inhibitors had been given previously to 35% to 50% of patients. The study, taken as a whole, reports: The study observed clonal expansion of CD4+ and CD8+ blood T cells by week 6 at 0.1 to 3.0 mg/kg. Low normalized clonal expansion also occurred in some nonresponding patients.

Assay: immunoSEQ multiplex PCR; the TCRdb copy retains only in-frame clones and omits some. This sample yields roughly 65,000 clones, of which approximately 80% are seen a single time; over 2% belongs to the top ten. To note about this clone: Its antigen is not known.

The V gene's germline CDR1 is SGHNT and CDR2 YYREEE (reference sequence). V gave up 6 bases and J gave up 0 bases, with 17 bases separating them. There are 16 residues in the CDR3. The material was CD4+ or CD8+ T cells sorted from blood, obtained in a trial of the OX40 agonist ivuxolimab. The rearrangement joins TRBV5-4 to TRBJ2-3; tentative D call: TRBD1 (6 bases). This sequence originates from an adult with an advanced solid tumor such as melanoma, head and neck, liver or kidney cancer. The CDR3: CASTQNRERSTDTQYF. CDR3 nucleotide sequence: TGTGCCAGCACCCAGAACAGGGAAAGGAGCACAGATACGCAGTATTTT.